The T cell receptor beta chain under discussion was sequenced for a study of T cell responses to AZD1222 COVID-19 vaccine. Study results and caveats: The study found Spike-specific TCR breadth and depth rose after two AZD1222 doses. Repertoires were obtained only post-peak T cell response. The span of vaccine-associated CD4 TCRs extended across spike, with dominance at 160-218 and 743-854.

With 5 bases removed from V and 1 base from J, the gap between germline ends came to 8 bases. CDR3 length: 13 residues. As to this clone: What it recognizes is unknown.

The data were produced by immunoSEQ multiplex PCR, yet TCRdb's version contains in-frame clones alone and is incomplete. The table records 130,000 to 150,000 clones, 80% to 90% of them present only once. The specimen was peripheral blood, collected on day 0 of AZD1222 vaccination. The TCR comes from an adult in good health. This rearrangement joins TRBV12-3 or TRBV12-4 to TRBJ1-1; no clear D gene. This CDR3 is CASSVAKNTEAFF. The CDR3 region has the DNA TGTGCCAGCAGTGTCGCAAAGAACACTGAAGCTTTCTTT.